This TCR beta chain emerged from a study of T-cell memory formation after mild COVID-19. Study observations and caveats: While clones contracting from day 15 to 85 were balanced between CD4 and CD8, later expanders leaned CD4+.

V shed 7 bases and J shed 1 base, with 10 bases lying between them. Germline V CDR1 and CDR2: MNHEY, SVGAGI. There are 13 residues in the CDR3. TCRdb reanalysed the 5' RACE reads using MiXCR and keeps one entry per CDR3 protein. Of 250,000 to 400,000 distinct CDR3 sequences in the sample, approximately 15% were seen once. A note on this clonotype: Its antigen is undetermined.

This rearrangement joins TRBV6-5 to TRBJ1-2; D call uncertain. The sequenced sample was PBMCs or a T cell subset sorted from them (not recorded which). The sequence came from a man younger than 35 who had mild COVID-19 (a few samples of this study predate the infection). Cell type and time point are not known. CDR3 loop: CASTTGSNYGYTF. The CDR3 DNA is TGTGCCAGCACCACGGGCAGTAACTATGGCTACACCTTC.